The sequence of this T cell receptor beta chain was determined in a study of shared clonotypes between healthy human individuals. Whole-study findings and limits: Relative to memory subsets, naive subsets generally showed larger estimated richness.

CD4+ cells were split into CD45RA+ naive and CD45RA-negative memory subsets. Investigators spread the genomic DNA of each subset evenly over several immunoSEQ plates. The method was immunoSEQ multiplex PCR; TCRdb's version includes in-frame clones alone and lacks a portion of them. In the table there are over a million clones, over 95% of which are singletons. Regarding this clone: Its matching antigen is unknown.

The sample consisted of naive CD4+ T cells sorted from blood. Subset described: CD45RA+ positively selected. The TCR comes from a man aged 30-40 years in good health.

The CDR3 protein is CASNSREGLAGYTF. CDR3 in DNA: TGTGCCAGCAACTCGAGGGAGGGGTTAGCTGGCTACACCTTC. J is TRBJ1-2 and V is TRBV6-1; maybe TRBD1 (5 bases). The CDR3 is 14 residues long. Trimming took off 7 bases at V and 7 bases at J, with 19 bases between the two ends. The V gene's germline CDR1 is MNHNS and CDR2 SASEGT.